The entry below gives a single TCR beta chain sequence along with its context. Its antigen is not identified. Once RNA had been extracted, it was reverse transcribed into cDNA to act as the sequencing template. Sequenced by immunoSEQ multiplex PCR; TCRdb stores in-frame clones only, minus some. The sample consists of about 210,000 clones, over 60% of them appearing once. V lost 5 bases and J 2 bases, leaving 12 bases between the germline ends. Germline V gives CDR1 SGHAT, CDR2 FQNNGV. The CDR3 runs to 14 residues. Described treatment: oral pan-JAK inhibitor, 5-10 mg twice daily. This record belongs to a study of CD8+ T cells in alopecia areata. Study-level information: Treated patients took oral tofacitinib at 5 to 10 mg twice daily. By percentage of affected scalp area, the severity of treated patients was scored.

Study results and limitations: It was observed that many expanded lesional clones persisted in scalp and blood during tofacitinib.

The sample in question was CD4+ T cells sorted from blood, obtained at approximately week 45, from a patient treated with tofacitinib. This TCR came from a human donor with alopecia areata. The V call is TRBV11-2, the J call TRBJ1-1; possibly TRBD1 for D (5 bases). This chain's CDR3 is CASSRGQGNTEAFF. Written as DNA, the CDR3 is TGTGCCAGCAGCCGAGGGCAGGGTAACACTGAAGCTTTCTTT.